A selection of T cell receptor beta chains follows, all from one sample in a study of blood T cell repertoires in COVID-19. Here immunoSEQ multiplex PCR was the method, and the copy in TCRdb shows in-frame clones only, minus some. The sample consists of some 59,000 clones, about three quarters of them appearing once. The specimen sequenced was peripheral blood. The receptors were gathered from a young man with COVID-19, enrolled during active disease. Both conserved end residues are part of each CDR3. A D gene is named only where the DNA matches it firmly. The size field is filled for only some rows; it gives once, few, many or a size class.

CDR3nt: TGTGCCAGCACTTTACCGAAGTCCCGGGAGCAGTTCTTC; CDR3aa: CASTLPKSREQFF; v_gene: TRBV7-2; d_gene: NA; j_gene: TRBJ2-1; abundance: few
CDR3nt: TGCGCCAGCAGCGAGAGCCCCGTCCTCGGCTACACCTTC; CDR3aa: CASSESPVLGYTF; v_gene: TRBV5-1; d_gene: NA; j_gene: TRBJ1-2; abundance: NA
CDR3nt: TGTGCCAGCAGCCTAGACAGCTACGAGCAGTACTTC; CDR3aa: CASSLDSYEQYF; v_gene: TRBV14; d_gene: NA; j_gene: TRBJ2-7; abundance: NA
CDR3nt: TGCAGCGTTGGGACCCTAGCGTCGAGCTCCTACAATGAGCAGTTCTTC; CDR3aa: CSVGTLASSSYNEQFF; v_gene: TRBV29-1; d_gene: NA; j_gene: TRBJ2-1; abundance: NA
CDR3nt: TGTGCCAGCAGTTTGGGCGGGAGTACCTACAATGAGCAGTTCTTC; CDR3aa: CASSLGGSTYNEQFF; v_gene: TRBV28; d_gene: TRBD2; j_gene: TRBJ2-1; abundance: few
CDR3nt: TGTGCCAGCAGCATGAAGGACAGGGTCACTGAAGTTTTCTTT; CDR3aa: CASSMKDRVTEVFF; v_gene: TRBV7-2; d_gene: TRBD1; j_gene: TRBJ1-1; abundance: NA
CDR3nt: TGTGCCAGCAGCTTGCAGGGGGCCGACGAGCAGTACTTC; CDR3aa: CASSLQGADEQYF; v_gene: TRBV5-4; d_gene: TRBD1; j_gene: TRBJ2-7; abundance: NA
CDR3nt: TGCGCCAGCAGCCCGCGGACTAGCGGGGGGGAGCTGTTTTTT; CDR3aa: CASSPRTSGGELFF; v_gene: TRBV4-3; d_gene: TRBD2; j_gene: TRBJ2-2; abundance: NA
CDR3nt: TGTGCCACCGCGGCTCGGGACAGGGGTCAAGAGACCCAGTACTTC; CDR3aa: CATAARDRGQETQYF; v_gene: TRBV24-1; d_gene: TRBD1; j_gene: TRBJ2-5; abundance: NA
CDR3nt: TGTGCCAGCAGCGTAGGGGGGGAAGGCTACACCTTC; CDR3aa: CASSVGGEGYTF; v_gene: TRBV9; d_gene: NA; j_gene: TRBJ1-2; abundance: NA
CDR3nt: TGTGCCAGCACTACTGCGGGAGGCAATCAGCCCCAGCATTTT; CDR3aa: CASTTAGGNQPQHF; v_gene: TRBV6-5; d_gene: NA; j_gene: TRBJ1-5; abundance: NA
CDR3nt: TGTGCCAGCAGTGACCCGGGACAGGGACTGTCGAACACCGGGGAGCTGTTTTTT; CDR3aa: CASSDPGQGLSNTGELFF; v_gene: TRBV2; d_gene: TRBD1; j_gene: TRBJ2-2; abundance: NA
CDR3nt: TGTGCCAGCAGCCAATCGACAGGGGGATTAGGATCCTATAATTCACCCCTCCACTTT; CDR3aa: CASSQSTGGLGSYNSPLHF; v_gene: TRBV7-2; d_gene: TRBD1; j_gene: TRBJ1-6; abundance: NA
CDR3nt: TGTGCCAGCAGTTTATGGACAGGGGAAAATACTGAAGCTTTCTTT; CDR3aa: CASSLWTGENTEAFF; v_gene: TRBV28; d_gene: TRBD1; j_gene: TRBJ1-1; abundance: NA
CDR3nt: TGTGCCATCAGTGAGATGAGGGAGGGATCCCACGAGCAGTACTTC; CDR3aa: CAISEMREGSHEQYF; v_gene: TRBV10-3; d_gene: TRBD2; j_gene: TRBJ2-7; abundance: NA
CDR3nt: TGTGCCAGCAGCGTCGTGGCTAGCACAGATACGCAGTATTTT; CDR3aa: CASSVVASTDTQYF; v_gene: TRBV11-3; d_gene: NA; j_gene: TRBJ2-3; abundance: NA
CDR3nt: TGTGCCAGCAGCTTAGTCTTGCCCCCGGGACAGGCGGAACACGGAGCTTTCTTT; CDR3aa: CASSLVLPPGQAEHGAFF; v_gene: TRBV11-2; d_gene: TRBD1; j_gene: TRBJ1-1; abundance: NA
CDR3nt: TGCGCCAGCAGCCAAGGGGAGGGAACTGAAGCTTTCTTT; CDR3aa: CASSQGEGTEAFF; v_gene: TRBV4-1; d_gene: NA; j_gene: TRBJ1-1; abundance: few
CDR3nt: TGTGCCAGCAGCCAGGGCGGCGGGAAGGTTGAGCAGTTCTTC; CDR3aa: CASSQGGGKVEQFF; v_gene: TRBV7-3; d_gene: NA; j_gene: TRBJ2-1; abundance: NA
CDR3nt: TGTGCCATCAGTGGACAGGCTAACTATGGCTACACCTTC; CDR3aa: CAISGQANYGYTF; v_gene: TRBV10-3; d_gene: NA; j_gene: TRBJ1-2; abundance: NA
CDR3nt: TGTGCCAGCAGCTCACGTATGACAGGGCACTATGGCTACACCTTC; CDR3aa: CASSSRMTGHYGYTF; v_gene: TRBV5-6; d_gene: TRBD1; j_gene: TRBJ1-2; abundance: NA
CDR3nt: TGCGCCAGCATCCTGAGGACAGAGGTTATTTTTAGCAATCAGCTCCAGCATTTT; CDR3aa: CASILRTEVIFSNQLQHF; v_gene: TRBV23-1; d_gene: NA; j_gene: TRBJ1-5; abundance: NA
CDR3nt: TGCGCCAGCAGCTTTAATGGAGGGACAGGGACGGGTGAAAAACTGTTTTTT; CDR3aa: CASSFNGGTGTGEKLFF; v_gene: TRBV5-1; d_gene: TRBD1; j_gene: TRBJ1-4; abundance: NA
CDR3nt: TGTGCTAGTGGTTTGGTACTAGCGGGACCTTACAATGAGCAGTTCTTC; CDR3aa: CASGLVLAGPYNEQFF; v_gene: TRBV12-5; d_gene: TRBD2; j_gene: TRBJ2-1; abundance: NA
CDR3nt: TGTGCCAGCAACCTCGCGGGACTAGCGAACGAGCAGTACTTC; CDR3aa: CASNLAGLANEQYF; v_gene: TRBV6-5; d_gene: TRBD2; j_gene: TRBJ2-7; abundance: many
CDR3nt: TGTGCCAGCATGGGGGGGGGCTACGAGCAGTACTTC; CDR3aa: CASMGGGYEQYF; v_gene: TRBV2; d_gene: TRBD2; j_gene: TRBJ2-7; abundance: NA
CDR3nt: TGCGCCAGCAGCGGCGGCGCCACCGGGACTAGAGCCTACAATGAGCAGTTCTTC; CDR3aa: CASSGGATGTRAYNEQFF; v_gene: TRBV5-1; d_gene: TRBD2; j_gene: TRBJ2-1; abundance: NA
CDR3nt: TGTGCCAGTAGTATAGGTGGGAGCCTCACATACAATGAGCAGTTCTTC; CDR3aa: CASSIGGSLTYNEQFF; v_gene: TRBV19; d_gene: NA; j_gene: TRBJ2-1; abundance: NA
CDR3nt: TGCGCCAGCAGTGGCCACAGAACCCAAGAGACCCAGTACTTC; CDR3aa: CASSGHRTQETQYF; v_gene: TRBV10-2; d_gene: NA; j_gene: TRBJ2-5; abundance: NA
CDR3nt: TGTGCCAGTAGTATGGACGGGAATTATAGGAACACTGAAGCTTTCTTT; CDR3aa: CASSMDGNYRNTEAFF; v_gene: TRBV19; d_gene: NA; j_gene: TRBJ1-1; abundance: few
CDR3nt: TGTGCCAGCAGCGAGCCCGACCGGGTTCTTACCTACGAGCAGTGCTTC; CDR3aa: CASSEPDRVLTYEQCF; v_gene: TRBV9; d_gene: NA; j_gene: TRBJ2-7; abundance: NA
CDR3nt: TGTGCCAGCCAAGCGGGAGGTGTCGCAGATACGCAGTATTTT; CDR3aa: CASQAGGVADTQYF; v_gene: TRBV6-5; d_gene: TRBD2; j_gene: TRBJ2-3; abundance: NA
CDR3nt: TGTGCCAGCAGCTCGGACAGAGGGATAGAGACCCAGTACTTC; CDR3aa: CASSSDRGIETQYF; v_gene: TRBV7-7; d_gene: NA; j_gene: TRBJ2-5; abundance: NA
CDR3nt: TGTGCCAGCAGTGAAGGGCGGCAGGGTACCTACGAGCAGTACTTC; CDR3aa: CASSEGRQGTYEQYF; v_gene: TRBV2; d_gene: NA; j_gene: TRBJ2-7; abundance: NA
CDR3nt: TGTGCCTGGAGTGTACGCGGGCGTGTGACAGGGGGGAATCAGCCCCAGCATTTT; CDR3aa: CAWSVRGRVTGGNQPQHF; v_gene: TRBV30; d_gene: TRBD1; j_gene: TRBJ1-5; abundance: NA
CDR3nt: TGTGCCAGCAGTCTCTTTGGGGCCGGAGGGCAGGACGAGCAGTACTTC; CDR3aa: CASSLFGAGGQDEQYF; v_gene: TRBV7-9; d_gene: NA; j_gene: TRBJ2-7; abundance: once
CDR3nt: TGTGCCACCAGTGACTCGACAGGGTTTCAGCCCCAGCATTTT; CDR3aa: CATSDSTGFQPQHF; v_gene: TRBV24-1; d_gene: TRBD1; j_gene: TRBJ1-5; abundance: NA
CDR3nt: TGTGCCAGCAGTGCCTTTGGATGGAAGGACAGCCTGAACACTGAAGCTTTCTTT; CDR3aa: CASSAFGWKDSLNTEAFF; v_gene: TRBV6-1; d_gene: NA; j_gene: TRBJ1-1; abundance: NA
CDR3nt: TGTGCCAGCAGCCCCCCGGGGGGGGACCGGAGAGGCGAGCAGTACTTC; CDR3aa: CASSPPGGDRRGEQYF; v_gene: TRBV5-6; d_gene: TRBD2; j_gene: TRBJ2-7; abundance: NA
CDR3nt: TGTGCCAGCAGCCCCTCCCGGGGGGGCGTGAACACTGAAGCTTTCTTT; CDR3aa: CASSPSRGGVNTEAFF; v_gene: TRBV7-9; d_gene: NA; j_gene: TRBJ1-1; abundance: NA
CDR3nt: TGTGCCAGCAGTCCATTGGGGGGGCAGGAGACCCAGTACTTC; CDR3aa: CASSPLGGQETQYF; v_gene: TRBV27; d_gene: NA; j_gene: TRBJ2-5; abundance: NA
CDR3nt: TGCAGTGCTAGTCCGGGAAGGGGGGGGCTGGGCGAGCAGTACTTC; CDR3aa: CSASPGRGGLGEQYF; v_gene: TRBV20-1; d_gene: NA; j_gene: TRBJ2-7; abundance: NA
CDR3nt: TGCGCCAGCAGCTTGGTAGTGGGGCCCTACACTGAAGCTTTCTTT; CDR3aa: CASSLVVGPYTEAFF; v_gene: TRBV5-1; d_gene: NA; j_gene: TRBJ1-1; abundance: NA
CDR3nt: TGTGCCAGCTCACCACCCAGCGGGAGTAGGAATGAGCAGTTCTTC; CDR3aa: CASSPPSGSRNEQFF; v_gene: TRBV18; d_gene: TRBD2; j_gene: TRBJ2-1; abundance: NA
CDR3nt: TGTGCCAGCAACTTAAGGTGGGGCTCACCCCTCCACTTT; CDR3aa: CASNLRWGSPLHF; v_gene: TRBV5-6; d_gene: NA; j_gene: TRBJ1-6; abundance: NA